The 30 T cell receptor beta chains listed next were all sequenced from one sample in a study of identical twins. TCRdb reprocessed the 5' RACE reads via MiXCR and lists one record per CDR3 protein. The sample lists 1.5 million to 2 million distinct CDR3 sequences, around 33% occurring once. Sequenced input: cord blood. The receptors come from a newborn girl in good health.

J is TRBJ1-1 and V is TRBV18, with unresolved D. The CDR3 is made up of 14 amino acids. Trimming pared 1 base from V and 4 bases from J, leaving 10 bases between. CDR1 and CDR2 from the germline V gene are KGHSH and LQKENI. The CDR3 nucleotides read TGTGCCAGCTCACCACAGGAGTCGGGCACTGAAGCTTTCTTT. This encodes CASSPQESGTEAFF.

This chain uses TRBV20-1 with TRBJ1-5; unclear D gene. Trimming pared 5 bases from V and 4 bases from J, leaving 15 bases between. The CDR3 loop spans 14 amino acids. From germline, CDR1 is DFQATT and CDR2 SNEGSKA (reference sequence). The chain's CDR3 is CSAGDGGENQPQHF. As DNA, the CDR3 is TGCAGTGCTGGGGATGGCGGCGAGAATCAGCCCCAGCATTTT.

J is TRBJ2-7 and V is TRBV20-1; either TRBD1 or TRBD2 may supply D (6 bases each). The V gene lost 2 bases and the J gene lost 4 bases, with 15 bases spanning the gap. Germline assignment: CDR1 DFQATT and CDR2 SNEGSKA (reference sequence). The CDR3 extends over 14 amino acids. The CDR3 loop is CSARSRGPDYEQYF. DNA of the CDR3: TGCAGTGCTAGATCCCGGGGGCCGGATTACGAGCAGTACTTC.

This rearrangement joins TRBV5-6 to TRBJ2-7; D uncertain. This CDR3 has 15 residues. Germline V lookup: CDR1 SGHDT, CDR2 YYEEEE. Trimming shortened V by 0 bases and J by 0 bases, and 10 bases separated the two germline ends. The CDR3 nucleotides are TGTGCCAGCAGCTTGGTAGAGATCCCCTCCTACGAGCAGTACTTC. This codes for CASSLVEIPSYEQYF.

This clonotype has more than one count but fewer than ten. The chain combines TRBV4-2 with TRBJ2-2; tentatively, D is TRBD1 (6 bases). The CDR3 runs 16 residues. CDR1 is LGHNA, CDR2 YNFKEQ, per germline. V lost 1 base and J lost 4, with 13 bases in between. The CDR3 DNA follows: TGTGCCAGCAGCCAAGTGGGGACATCGTTCACCGGGGAGCTGTTTTTT. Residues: CASSQVGTSFTGELFF.

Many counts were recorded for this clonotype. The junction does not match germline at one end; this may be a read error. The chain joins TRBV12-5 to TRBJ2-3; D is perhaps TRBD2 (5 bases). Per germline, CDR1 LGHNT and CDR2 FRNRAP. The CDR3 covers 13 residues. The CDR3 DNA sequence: TGTGCTAGTGGTTCCTCTAGCAAAGATACGCAGTATTTT. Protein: CASGSSSKDTQYF.

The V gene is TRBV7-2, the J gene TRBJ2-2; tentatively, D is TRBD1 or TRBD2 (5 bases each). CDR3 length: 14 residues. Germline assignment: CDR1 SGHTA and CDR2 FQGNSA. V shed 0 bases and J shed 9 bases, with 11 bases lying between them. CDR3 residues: CASSLALGVRELFF. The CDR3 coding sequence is TGTGCCAGCAGCTTAGCGCTGGGGGTACGGGAGCTGTTTTTT.

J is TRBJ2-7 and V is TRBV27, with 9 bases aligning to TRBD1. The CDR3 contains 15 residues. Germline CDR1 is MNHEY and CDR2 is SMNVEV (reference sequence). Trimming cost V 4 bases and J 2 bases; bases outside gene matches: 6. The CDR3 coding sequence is TGTGCCAGCAGTTCACAGGGGGCCTCCCCCTACGAGCAGTACTTC. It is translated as CASSSQGASPYEQYF.

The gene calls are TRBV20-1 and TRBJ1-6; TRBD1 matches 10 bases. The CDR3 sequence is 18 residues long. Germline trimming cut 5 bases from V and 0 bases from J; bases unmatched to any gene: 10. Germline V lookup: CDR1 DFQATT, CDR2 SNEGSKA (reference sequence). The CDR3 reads CSAFDRGLWSSYNSPLHF. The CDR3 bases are TGCAGTGCTTTCGACAGGGGGCTTTGGAGCTCCTATAATTCACCCCTCCACTTT.

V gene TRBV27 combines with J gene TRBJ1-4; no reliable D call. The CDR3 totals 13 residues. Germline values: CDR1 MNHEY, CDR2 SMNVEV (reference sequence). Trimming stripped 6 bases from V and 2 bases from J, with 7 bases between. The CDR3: CASRRVTNEKLFF. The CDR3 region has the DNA TGTGCCAGCAGAAGGGTGACTAATGAAAAACTGTTTTTT.

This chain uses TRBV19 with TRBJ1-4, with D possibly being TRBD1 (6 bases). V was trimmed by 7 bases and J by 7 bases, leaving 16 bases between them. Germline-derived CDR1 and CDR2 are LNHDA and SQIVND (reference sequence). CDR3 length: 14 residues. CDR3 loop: CASMGANRGEKLFF. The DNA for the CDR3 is TGTGCCAGTATGGGGGCCAACCGGGGTGAAAAACTGTTTTTT.

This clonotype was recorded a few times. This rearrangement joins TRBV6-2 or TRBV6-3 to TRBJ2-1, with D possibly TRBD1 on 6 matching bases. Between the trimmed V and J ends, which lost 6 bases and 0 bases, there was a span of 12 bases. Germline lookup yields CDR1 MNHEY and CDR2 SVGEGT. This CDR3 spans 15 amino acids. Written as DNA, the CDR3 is TGTGCCAGCAGGGACGGACAGAGCTCCTACAATGAGCAGTTCTTC. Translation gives CASRDGQSSYNEQFF.

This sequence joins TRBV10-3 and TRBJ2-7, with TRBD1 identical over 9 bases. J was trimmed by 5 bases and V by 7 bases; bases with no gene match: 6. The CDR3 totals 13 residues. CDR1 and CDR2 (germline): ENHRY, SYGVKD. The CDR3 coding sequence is TGTGCCATCACCGGGGACAGGGTGGACGAGCAGTACTTC. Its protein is CAITGDRVDEQYF.

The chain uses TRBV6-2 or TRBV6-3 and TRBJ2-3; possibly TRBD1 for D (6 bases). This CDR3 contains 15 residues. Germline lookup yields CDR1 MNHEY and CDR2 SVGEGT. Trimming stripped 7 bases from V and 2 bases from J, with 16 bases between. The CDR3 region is CASTQGTPNTDTQYF. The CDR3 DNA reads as TGTGCCAGCACCCAAGGGACACCGAACACAGATACGCAGTATTTT.

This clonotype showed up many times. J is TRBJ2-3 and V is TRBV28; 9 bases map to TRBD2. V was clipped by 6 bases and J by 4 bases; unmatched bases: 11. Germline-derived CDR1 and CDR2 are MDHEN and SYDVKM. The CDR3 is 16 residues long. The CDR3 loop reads CASSQFRLAVADTQYF. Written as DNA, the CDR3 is TGTGCCAGCAGCCAATTCAGACTAGCGGTCGCAGATACGCAGTATTTT.

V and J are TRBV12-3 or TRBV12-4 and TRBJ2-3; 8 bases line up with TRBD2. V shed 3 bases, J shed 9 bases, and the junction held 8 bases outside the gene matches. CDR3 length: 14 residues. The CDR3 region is CASSFRGGQATQYF. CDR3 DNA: TGTGCCAGCAGTTTCCGGGGGGGCCAGGCCACGCAGTATTTT.

The CDR3 region is CSARVLGLALLSYNEQFF. CDR3 sequence (DNA): TGCAGTGCTAGAGTCCTGGGACTAGCTCTCTTATCCTACAATGAGCAGTTCTTC. The chain carries TRBV20-1 and TRBJ2-1, with 9 bases matching TRBD2. J lost 1 base, V lost 1 base, and 11 bases had no gene match. CDR1 and CDR2 (germline): DFQATT, SNEGSKA (reference sequence). The CDR3 covers 18 residues.

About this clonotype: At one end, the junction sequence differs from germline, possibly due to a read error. The chain's CDR3 is CACSYEPGQGAAGYTF. The CDR3 nucleotides read TGTGCCTGCAGTTACGAGCCGGGACAGGGGGCTGCTGGCTACACCTTC. V usage is TRBV6-5 and J usage is TRBJ1-2; 12 bases agree with TRBD1. Germline V CDR1 and CDR2: MNHEY, SVGAGI. The CDR3 spans 16 residues.

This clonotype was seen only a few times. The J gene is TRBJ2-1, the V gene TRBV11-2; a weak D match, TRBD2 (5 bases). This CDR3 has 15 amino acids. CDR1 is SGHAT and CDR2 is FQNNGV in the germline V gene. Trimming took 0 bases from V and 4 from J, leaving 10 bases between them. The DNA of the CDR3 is TGTGCCAGCAGCTTAGAGGCTAGCCCTTACAATGAGCAGTTCTTC. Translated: CASSLEASPYNEQFF. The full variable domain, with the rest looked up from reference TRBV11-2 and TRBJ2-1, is EAGVAQSPRYKIIEKRQSVAFWCNPISGHATLYWYQQILGQGPKLLIQFQNNGVVDDSQLPKDRFSAERLKGVDSTLKIQPAKLEDSAVYLCASSLEASPYNEQFFGPGTRLTVL.

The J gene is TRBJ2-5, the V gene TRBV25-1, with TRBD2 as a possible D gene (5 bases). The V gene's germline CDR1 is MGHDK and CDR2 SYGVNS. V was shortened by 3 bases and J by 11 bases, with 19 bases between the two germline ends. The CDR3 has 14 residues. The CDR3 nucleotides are TGTGCCAGCAGTGATTCAGGTTCCTCTTGGGAGCAGTACTTC. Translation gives CASSDSGSSWEQYF.

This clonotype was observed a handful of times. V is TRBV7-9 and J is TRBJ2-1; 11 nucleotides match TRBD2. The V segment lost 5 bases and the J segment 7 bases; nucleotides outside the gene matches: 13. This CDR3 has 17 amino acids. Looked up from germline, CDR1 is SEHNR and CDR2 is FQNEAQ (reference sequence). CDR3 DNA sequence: TGTGCCAGCAGCCAACCATTTACTAGCGGGAGTAGGAATGAGCAGTTCTTC. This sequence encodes CASSQPFTSGSRNEQFF. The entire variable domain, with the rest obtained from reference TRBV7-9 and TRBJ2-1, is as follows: DTGVSQNPRHKITKRGQNVTFRCDPISEHNRLYWYRQTLGQGPEFLTYFQNEAQLEKSRLLSDRFSAERPKGSFSTLEIQRTEQGDSAMYLCASSQPFTSGSRNEQFFGPGTRLTVL.

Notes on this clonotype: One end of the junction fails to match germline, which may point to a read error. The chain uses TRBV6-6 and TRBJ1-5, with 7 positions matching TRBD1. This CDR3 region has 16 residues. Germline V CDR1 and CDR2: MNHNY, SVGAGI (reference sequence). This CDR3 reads CASGYFQGEGNQPQHF. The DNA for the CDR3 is TGTGCCAGCGGTTACTTCCAGGGGGAAGGGAATCAGCCCCAGCATTTT.

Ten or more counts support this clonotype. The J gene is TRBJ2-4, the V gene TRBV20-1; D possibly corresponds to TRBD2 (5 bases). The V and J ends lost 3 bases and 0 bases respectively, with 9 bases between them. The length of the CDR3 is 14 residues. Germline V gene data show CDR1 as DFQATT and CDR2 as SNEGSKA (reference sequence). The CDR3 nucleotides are TGCAGTGCTAGTAGAGGACTAGCCAAAAACATTCAGTACTTC. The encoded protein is CSASRGLAKNIQYF.

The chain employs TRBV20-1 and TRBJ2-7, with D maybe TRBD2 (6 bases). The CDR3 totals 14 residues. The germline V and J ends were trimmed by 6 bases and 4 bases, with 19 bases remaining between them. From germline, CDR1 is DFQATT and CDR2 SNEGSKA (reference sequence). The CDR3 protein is CSATSTGTHYEQYF. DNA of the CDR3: TGCAGTGCAACGAGTACCGGGACTCATTACGAGCAGTACTTC.

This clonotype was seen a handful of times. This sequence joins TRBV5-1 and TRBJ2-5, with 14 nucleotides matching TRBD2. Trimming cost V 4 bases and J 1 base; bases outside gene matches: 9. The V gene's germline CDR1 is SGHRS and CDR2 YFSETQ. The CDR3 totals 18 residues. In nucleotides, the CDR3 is TGCGCCAGCAGCCTTGGACTAGCGGGGGGCCCGTCCCAAGAGACCCAGTACTTC. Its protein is CASSLGLAGGPSQETQYF.

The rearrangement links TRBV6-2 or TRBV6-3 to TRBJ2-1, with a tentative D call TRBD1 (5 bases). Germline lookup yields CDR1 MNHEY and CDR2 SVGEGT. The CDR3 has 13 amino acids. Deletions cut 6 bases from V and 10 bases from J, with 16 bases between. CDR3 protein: CASSFYTGREQFF. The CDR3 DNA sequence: TGTGCCAGCAGCTTCTACACAGGCAGGGAGCAGTTCTTC.

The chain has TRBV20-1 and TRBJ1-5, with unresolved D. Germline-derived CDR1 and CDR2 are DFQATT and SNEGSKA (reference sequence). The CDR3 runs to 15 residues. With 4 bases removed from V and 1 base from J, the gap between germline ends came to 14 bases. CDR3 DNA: TGCAGTGCTACGAGTGAGTCAGTCAGCAATCAGCCCCAGCATTTT. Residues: CSATSESVSNQPQHF.

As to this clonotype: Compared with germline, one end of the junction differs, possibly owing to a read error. CDR3 DNA: TGTGCCAGCTCACCACAACGGACCCTAAGCTCCTACGTGCAGTACTTC. It translates to CASSPQRTLSSYVQYF. V is TRBV18 and J is TRBJ2-7; no clear D. Germline V gene sequence: CDR1 KGHSH, CDR2 LQKENI. The CDR3 covers 16 residues.

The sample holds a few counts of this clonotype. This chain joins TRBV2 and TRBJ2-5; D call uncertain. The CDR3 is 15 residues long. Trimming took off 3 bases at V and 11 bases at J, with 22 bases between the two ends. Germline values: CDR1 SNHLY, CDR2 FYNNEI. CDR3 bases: TGTGCCAGCAGTGACGATGACGGCGAGAACAATGAGCAGTACTTC. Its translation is CASSDDDGENNEQYF.

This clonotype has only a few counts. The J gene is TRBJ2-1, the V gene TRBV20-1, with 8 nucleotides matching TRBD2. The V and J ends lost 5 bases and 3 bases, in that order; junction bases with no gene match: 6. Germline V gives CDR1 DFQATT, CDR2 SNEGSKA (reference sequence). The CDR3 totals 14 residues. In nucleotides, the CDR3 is TGCAGTGCTCCGAGCGGGAGAATCTACAATGAGCAGTTCTTC. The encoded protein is CSAPSGRIYNEQFF.